One and the same sample provided the 32 T cell receptor beta chains below, sequenced in a study of cytomegalovirus exposure and HLA in healthy donors. PCR was performed using 60 Vbeta and 13 Jbeta primers. The method was immunoSEQ multiplex PCR; TCRdb's version includes in-frame clones alone and lacks a portion of them. Of about 80,000 clones listed, 75% to 90% were seen once; the top ten hold approximately 31%. Material: PBMCs. The receptors were sampled from a man between 45 and 60 years old in good health and CMV-seropositive.

The V gene is TRBV5-1, the J gene TRBJ2-7, with TRBD2 identical over 16 bases. From germline, CDR1 is SGHRS and CDR2 YFSETQ. V dropped 4 bases and J dropped 4; count of bases not matched to a gene: 5. The CDR3 loop spans 16 amino acids. CDR3 in amino acids: CASSQGLAGGLYEQYF. For the CDR3, the DNA is TGCGCCAGCAGCCAGGGACTAGCGGGAGGGTTGTACGAGCAGTACTTC.

J is TRBJ1-5 and V is TRBV5-5, with D perhaps TRBD1 (6 bases). The V end was cut by 1 base, the J end by 5 bases, with 10 bases between. The CDR3 length is 14 residues. Germline assignment: CDR1 SGHKS and CDR2 YYEKEE (reference sequence). Here the CDR3 DNA reads TGTGCCAGCAGCTTGCTGGCAGGGGATCAGCCCCAGCATTTT. It specifies CASSLLAGDQPQHF.

The gene calls are TRBV18 and TRBJ1-1, with TRBD1 matching over 9 bases. The junction had 11 bases not matched to a gene; V was cut back by 5 bases and J by 7 bases. This CDR3 has 15 residues. Germline CDR1 is KGHSH and CDR2 is LQKENI. This chain's CDR3 is CASSSRDRVADEAFF. CDR3 nucleotides: TGTGCCAGCTCATCCCGGGACAGGGTTGCGGATGAAGCTTTCTTT.

The chain is built from TRBV5-6 and TRBJ2-2; TRBD1 might be the D (5 bases). This CDR3 contains 15 residues. Germline CDR1 is SGHDT and CDR2 is YYEEEE. Trimming cost V 0 bases and J 6 bases, with 12 bases left between them. DNA of the CDR3: TGTGCCAGCAGCTTGGTTCTAGACAGTTCCGGGGAGCTGTTTTTT. It encodes CASSLVLDSSGELFF.

Points on this clone: At one boundary the junction diverges from the germline segment, which might be a read error. The rearrangement uses TRBV6-5 and TRBJ2-6; D is perhaps TRBD1 (5 bases). The CDR3 loop spans 13 amino acids. Germline CDR1 and CDR2: MNHEY and SVGAGI. This chain's CDR3 is CASSYSGANGLTF. CDR3 DNA: TGTGCCAGCAGTTACTCTGGGGCCAACGGCCTGACTTTC.

The chain links TRBV5-5 to TRBJ2-7, with D perhaps matching TRBD1 (5 bases). CDR1 is SGHKS, CDR2 YYEKEE, per germline (reference sequence). This CDR3 region has 14 residues. V was cut by 1 base and J by 1 base, with 9 bases left in between. As DNA, the CDR3 is TGTGCCAGCAGCTTGCCAGGGCTGTCCTACGAGCAGTACTTC. Its protein product is CASSLPGLSYEQYF.

V is TRBV4-1 and J is TRBJ2-1, with 10 positions matching TRBD2. CDR1 MGHRA and CDR2 YSYEKL come from the germline V gene. The trim removed 5 bases at V and 3 bases at J, leaving 1 base unmatched. This CDR3 spans 14 amino acids. CDR3 nucleotides: TGCGCCAGCAGCGGGACTAGCGACTACAATGAGCAGTTCTTC. This encodes CASSGTSDYNEQFF.

This sequence joins TRBV6-1 and TRBJ2-7, with TRBD1 identical over 7 bases. V was pared by 4 bases and J by 2 bases, with 5 bases of the junction left unmatched. Germline loops: CDR1 MNHNS, CDR2 SASEGT. The CDR3 runs 14 residues. The CDR3 nucleotides read TGTGCCAGCAGTGTTACAGGGGATACCTACGAGCAGTACTTC. Protein sequence: CASSVTGDTYEQYF.

This rearrangement joins TRBV18 to TRBJ2-2; TRBD1 might be the D (6 bases). V lost 6 bases, J lost 0 bases, and 11 bases lay in between. This CDR3 is built from 15 residues. CDR1 is KGHSH, CDR2 LQKENI, per germline. As DNA, the CDR3 is TGTGCCAGCTCGTCAGGGGCATCGAACACCGGGGAGCTGTTTTTT. Its protein is CASSSGASNTGELFF. The entire variable domain, with the rest obtained from reference TRBV18 and TRBJ2-2, is as follows: NAGVMQNPRHLVRRRGQEARLRCSPMKGHSHVYWYRQLPEEGLKFMVYLQKENIIDESGMPKERFSAEFPKEGPSILRIQQVVRGDSAAYFCASSSGASNTGELFFGEGSRLTVL.

Regarding this clone: A read error may account for a junction end that differs from germline. V is TRBV19 and J is TRBJ2-7; a weak D match, TRBD2 (6 bases). The CDR3 totals 13 residues. Looked up from germline, CDR1 is LNHDA and CDR2 is SQIVND (reference sequence). The CDR3 region has the DNA TGTACCAGTAGTGGCGGGGTGACCTACGAGCAGTACTTC. This sequence encodes CTSSGGVTYEQYF.

The chain couples TRBV7-8 to TRBJ2-7; 7 bases are a match to TRBD1. This CDR3 comprises 14 residues. V lost 0 bases and J lost 4; bases outside the gene matches: 3. Germline V gene lookup returns CDR1 SGHVS and CDR2 FQNEAQ. The CDR3 loop reads CASSLAMTGYEQYF. CDR3 in DNA: TGTGCCAGCAGCTTAGCAATGACAGGGTACGAGCAGTACTTC. Combining the CDR3 with reference TRBV7-8 and TRBJ2-7 gives the whole variable domain GAGVSQSPRYKVAKRGQDVALRCDPISGHVSLFWYQQALGQGPEFLTYFQNEAQLDKSGLPSDRFFAERPEGSVSTLKIQRTQQEDSAVYLCASSLAMTGYEQYFGPGTRLTVT.

In DNA, the CDR3 is TGTGCCTGGAGGATTAGCGGGAGCCGGACAGATACGCAGTATTTT. It yields the protein CAWRISGSRTDTQYF. The genes are TRBV30 and TRBJ2-3, with 9 bases fitting TRBD2. V lost 3 bases, J lost 3 bases, and 7 bases stayed unmatched. The CDR3 totals 15 residues. Germline V gives CDR1 GTSNPN, CDR2 SVGIG (reference sequence).

V usage is TRBV27 and J usage is TRBJ2-7; D is perhaps TRBD2 (6 bases). The CDR3 has 15 residues. V dropped 3 bases and J dropped 5 bases, with 17 bases sitting between them. Per germline, CDR1 MNHEY and CDR2 SMNVEV (reference sequence). The CDR3 DNA is TGTGCCAGCAGTTTGGGGGGACGGGGATATGACGAGCAGTACTTC. Amino acids: CASSLGGRGYDEQYF.

The chain combines TRBV19 with TRBJ1-2; D is possibly TRBD1 (5 bases). CDR3 size: 13 residues. V lost 5 bases and J lost 2, with 9 bases in between. Germline V gene sequence: CDR1 LNHDA, CDR2 SQIVND (reference sequence). The CDR3 sequence is CASSAGHNYGYTF. CDR3 DNA: TGTGCCAGTAGTGCAGGGCACAACTATGGCTACACCTTC.

This chain joins TRBV27 and TRBJ2-1; 7 nucleotides align to TRBD1. Germline CDR1 MNHEY, CDR2 SMNVEV (reference sequence). J was trimmed by 0 bases and V by 6 bases; bases with no gene match: 5. CDR3 length: 15 amino acids. CDR3 protein: CASRGQLRSYNEQFF. In nucleotides, the CDR3 is TGTGCCAGCAGGGGACAGTTACGCTCCTACAATGAGCAGTTCTTC.

V usage is TRBV27 and J usage is TRBJ2-4; TRBD2 might be the D (5 bases). V was cut by 7 bases and J by 2 bases, with 15 bases left in between. The germline V gene has CDR1 MNHEY and CDR2 SMNVEV (reference sequence). This CDR3 spans 15 amino acids. DNA of the CDR3: TGTGCCAGCACCCCGGGAACAGCAACCAAAAACATTCAGTACTTC. It is translated as CASTPGTATKNIQYF.

The chain carries TRBV15 and TRBJ1-5; TRBD1 might be the D (5 bases). Germline V gene lookup returns CDR1 LNHNV and CDR2 YYDKDF (reference sequence). Trimming cost V 0 bases and J 3 bases, with 15 bases left between them. CDR3 length: 17 residues. As DNA, the CDR3 is TGTGCCACCAGCAGAGATCGGGCAGGGAACCTCAATCAGCCCCAGCATTTT. Protein sequence: CATSRDRAGNLNQPQHF.

This clone was counted between two and nine times. As DNA, the CDR3 is TGCGCCAGCAGCTTTGGAGCAGACAATGAGCAGTTCTTC. This translates into CASSFGADNEQFF. This chain links TRBV5-1 with TRBJ2-1; D gene ambiguous. The germline V and J ends were trimmed by 2 bases and 5 bases, with 8 bases remaining between them. Per germline, CDR1 SGHRS and CDR2 YFSETQ. The CDR3 consists of 13 residues.

J is TRBJ1-5 and V is TRBV6-5; tentative D call: TRBD1 (6 bases). This CDR3 is 14 amino acids long. The germline gives CDR1 MNHEY, CDR2 SVGAGI. V was clipped by 5 bases and J by 3 bases, with 11 bases between them. The CDR3 DNA reads TGTGCCAGCAGTGACCGACAGGCCAATCAGCCCCAGCATTTT. Translated: CASSDRQANQPQHF.

The rearrangement links TRBV19 to TRBJ1-4; no firm D call. The germline gives CDR1 LNHDA, CDR2 SQIVND (reference sequence). This CDR3 is built from 15 residues. Trimming took 3 bases from V and 0 from J, leaving 8 bases between them. The chain's CDR3 is CASSIRLTTNEKLFF. The CDR3 DNA is TGTGCCAGTAGTATCAGGTTGACAACTAATGAAAAACTGTTTTTT.

This clone has more than one count but fewer than ten. The chain links TRBV6-5 to TRBJ1-4; D ambiguous. The germline gives CDR1 MNHEY, CDR2 SVGAGI. The V and J ends lost 5 bases and 7 bases respectively, with 5 bases between them. The CDR3 runs to 11 residues. This chain's CDR3 is CASSRGEKLFF. The CDR3 nucleotides read TGTGCCAGCAGTAGAGGTGAAAAACTGTTTTTT.

The chain couples TRBV30 to TRBJ2-5; 7 nucleotides match TRBD2. The germline CDR1 and CDR2 sequences are GTSNPN and SVGIG (reference sequence). CDR3 length: 12 amino acids. V was pared by 2 bases and J by 5 bases, with 2 bases of the junction left unmatched. The CDR3 region has the DNA TGTGCCTGGAGTCCCGGGGGGGAGACCCAGTACTTC. Amino acids: CAWSPGGETQYF.

The J gene is TRBJ2-3, the V gene TRBV5-4, with 13 bases identical to TRBD2. The germline V gene encodes CDR1 SGHNT and CDR2 YYREEE (reference sequence). Losses at the gene ends were 3 bases for V and 3 bases for J; bases not matched to a gene: 4. This CDR3 has 16 residues. CDR3 nucleotides: TGTGCCAGCAGCTACGGACTAGCGGGAGTAACAGATACGCAGTATTTT. Its protein is CASSYGLAGVTDTQYF.

Written as DNA, the CDR3 is TGTGCCAGCAGCTTAGGGCGGGGGAGCACAGATACGCAGTATTTT. This gives the protein CASSLGRGSTDTQYF. V and J are TRBV7-7 and TRBJ2-3, with 7 positions matching TRBD2. The germline V gene has CDR1 SSHAT and CDR2 FNYEAQ (reference sequence). After removal of 1 base from V and 0 bases from J, the junction contained 1 base not matched to a gene. The CDR3 runs to 15 residues.

The CDR3 protein is CASSLVYRGLDGYTF. The CDR3 nucleotides read TGTGCCAGCAGCTTAGTATACAGGGGGCTTGATGGCTACACCTTC. The V gene is TRBV7-2, the J gene TRBJ1-2; 9 positions match TRBD1. Germline CDR1 and CDR2: SGHTA and FQGNSA. The CDR3 contains 15 residues. Trimming at V came to 1 base and at J to 6 bases, leaving 6 bases not matched to a gene.

The V call is TRBV27, the J call TRBJ1-2, with TRBD1 matching over 7 bases. Trimming took 7 bases from V and 7 from J; bases not matched to a gene: 18. The CDR3 is 16 residues long. Germline V gene sequence: CDR1 MNHEY, CDR2 SMNVEV (reference sequence). As DNA, the CDR3 is TGTGCCAGCACCCCTTGGGACAGAGGGGGTGATCGTGGCTACACCTTC. This translates into CASTPWDRGGDRGYTF.

This clone has more than one count but fewer than ten. J is TRBJ1-5 and V is TRBV10-3; 8 positions agree with TRBD1. The V and J ends lost 2 bases and 4 bases, in that order; junction bases with no gene match: 1. Germline V gene lookup returns CDR1 ENHRY and CDR2 SYGVKD. The CDR3 loop spans 14 amino acids. The chain's CDR3 is CAISETGGNQPQHF. In nucleotides, the CDR3 is TGTGCCATCAGTGAGACAGGGGGAAATCAGCCCCAGCATTTT.

The rearrangement links TRBV5-4 to TRBJ2-1; TRBD1 aligns across 8 bases. The CDR3 totals 13 residues. With V trimmed by 2 bases and J by 9 bases, 4 bases remained unmatched. Germline V gene lookup returns CDR1 SGHNT and CDR2 YYREEE (reference sequence). Here the CDR3 DNA reads TGTGCCAGCAGCTTCCGACAGGGGAGTGAGCAGTTCTTC. This encodes CASSFRQGSEQFF.

The chain links TRBV4-2 to TRBJ2-3; 8 bases agree with TRBD1. The CDR3 sequence is 16 residues long. V dropped 3 bases and J dropped 6; count of bases not matched to a gene: 11. Germline CDR1 reads LGHNA; CDR2 reads YNFKEQ. CDR3 region: CASSQERGQGTDTQYF. The CDR3 coding sequence is TGTGCCAGCAGCCAGGAGCGCGGACAGGGTACCGATACGCAGTATTTT.

This clone was seen a few times. V usage is TRBV7-9 and J usage is TRBJ2-7; 7 nucleotides match TRBD1. CDR1 is SEHNR and CDR2 is FQNEAQ in the germline V gene (reference sequence). Losses at the gene ends were 5 bases for V and 3 bases for J; bases not matched to a gene: 4. This CDR3 contains 13 residues. Here the CDR3 DNA reads TGTGCCAGCAGCCCGGACAGGTACTACGAGCAGTACTTC. Translated: CASSPDRYYEQYF.

The V gene is TRBV6-5, the J gene TRBJ1-3; D might be TRBD1 (5 bases). With 7 bases removed from V and 4 bases from J, the gap between germline ends came to 14 bases. There are 14 residues in the CDR3. Germline CDR1 is MNHEY and CDR2 is SVGAGI. CDR3 sequence (DNA): TGTGCCAGCACCGATATCGGGGGAGGAAACACCATATATTTT. Its protein product is CASTDIGGGNTIYF.

This clone was seen more than once but under ten times. The rearrangement joins TRBV4-3 to TRBJ1-4, with TRBD1 identical over 8 bases. The J segment lost 0 bases and the V segment lost 0 bases, leaving 6 bases of the junction unmatched. CDR1 is LGHNA and CDR2 is YSLEER in the germline V gene. This CDR3 comprises 18 residues. The CDR3 DNA sequence: TGCGCCAGCAGCCAAGACTCAGGGGGCTCTGCAACTAATGAAAAACTGTTTTTT. This gives the protein CASSQDSGGSATNEKLFF.